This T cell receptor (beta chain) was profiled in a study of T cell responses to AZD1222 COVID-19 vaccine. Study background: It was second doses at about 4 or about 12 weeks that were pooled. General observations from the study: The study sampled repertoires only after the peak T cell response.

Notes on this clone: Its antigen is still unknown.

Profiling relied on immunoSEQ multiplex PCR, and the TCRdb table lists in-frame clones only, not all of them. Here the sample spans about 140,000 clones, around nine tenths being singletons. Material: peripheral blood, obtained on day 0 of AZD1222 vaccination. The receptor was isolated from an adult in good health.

The CDR3: CATTDHGTHSTDTQYF. The DNA for the CDR3 is TGTGCCACCACCGACCACGGGACACACAGCACAGATACGCAGTATTTT. This chain connects TRBV19 to TRBJ2-3; D perhaps matches TRBD1 (6 bases). The CDR3 totals 16 residues. CDR1 and CDR2 from the germline V gene are LNHDA and SQIVND (reference sequence). Trimming left V 10 bases short and J 0 bases short, with 20 bases between.